The 3 T cell receptor beta chains reported below all come from one sample, sequenced in a study of blood T cells in healthy people across ages. With a J-beta primer mix and a sample-barcoded 5' primer, a second PCR ran roughly 6 to 11 cycles. TCRdb analysed the 5' RACE reads with MiXCR anew, one entry per CDR3 protein. The table has approximately 1,000,000 distinct CDR3 sequences, 35% to 50% seen once. The source material was blood. The receptors were sampled from a woman aged 55-70 years in good health.

This clonotype was counted only a few times. The V call is TRBV6-2 or TRBV6-3, the J call TRBJ2-1; D unresolved. Germline CDR1 is MNHEY and CDR2 is SVGEGT. The CDR3 runs to 15 residues. Trimming pared 7 bases from V and 5 bases from J, leaving 18 bases between. The CDR3 here is CASNPSVGRDNEQFF. CDR3 coding DNA: TGTGCCAGCAACCCATCCGTCGGCCGTGACAATGAGCAGTTCTTC.

J is TRBJ2-5 and V is TRBV7-6; D possibly corresponds to TRBD2 (6 bases). Trimming took off 4 bases at V and 4 bases at J, with 22 bases between the two ends. The germline V gene encodes CDR1 SGHVS and CDR2 FNYEAQ. The CDR3 spans 17 residues. The CDR3: CASSSSAGKARGETQYF. The CDR3, as DNA: TGTGCCAGCAGCTCTAGCGCAGGGAAGGCAAGGGGAGAGACCCAGTACTTC.

The gene calls are TRBV9 and TRBJ2-5, with D tentatively TRBD2 (5 bases). V lost 6 bases and J 4 bases, leaving 16 bases between the germline ends. The CDR3 loop spans 14 amino acids. From germline, CDR1 is SGDLS and CDR2 YYNGEE. For the CDR3, the DNA is TGTGCCAGCAAGATATTGGGGAGAACAGAGACCCAGTACTTC. It yields the protein CASKILGRTETQYF.